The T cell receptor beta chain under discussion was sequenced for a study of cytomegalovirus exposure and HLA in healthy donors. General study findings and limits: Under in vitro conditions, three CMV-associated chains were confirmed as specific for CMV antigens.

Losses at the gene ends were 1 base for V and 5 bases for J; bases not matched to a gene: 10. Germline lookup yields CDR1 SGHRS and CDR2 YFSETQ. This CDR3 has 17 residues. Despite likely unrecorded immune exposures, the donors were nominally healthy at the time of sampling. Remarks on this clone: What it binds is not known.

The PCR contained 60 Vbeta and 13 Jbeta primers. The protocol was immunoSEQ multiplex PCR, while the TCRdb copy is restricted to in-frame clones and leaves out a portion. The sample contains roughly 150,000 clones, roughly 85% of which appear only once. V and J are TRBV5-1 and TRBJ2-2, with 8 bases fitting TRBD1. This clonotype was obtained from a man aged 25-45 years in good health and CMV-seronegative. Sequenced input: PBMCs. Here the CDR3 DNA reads TGCGCCAGCAGCTTGACACCAGGGGGCGTGGGTACCGGGGAGCTGTTTTTT. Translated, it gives CASSLTPGGVGTGELFF. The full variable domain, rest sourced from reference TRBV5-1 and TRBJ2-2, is KAGVTQTPRYLIKTRGQQVTLSCSPISGHRSVSWYQQTPGQGLQFLFEYFSETQRNKGNFPGRFSGRQFSNSRSEMNVSTLELGDSALYLCASSLTPGGVGTGELFFGEGSRLTVL.